The 29 T cell receptor beta chains in this list originate from one sample, sequenced in a study of a mutant IDH1 vaccine in newly diagnosed glioma. Sequenced by immunoSEQ multiplex PCR; TCRdb stores in-frame clones only, minus some. The sample yields about 30,000 clones, 65% to 85% seen once. Their target antigens are unknown. This sample's time point: week 23, last vaccination. What each vaccine dose contained was 300 ug of mutant IDH1 20-mer peptide, accompanied by topical imiquimod. The material sequenced was PBMCs, taken from a glioma patient whose treatment included an IDH1 peptide vaccine. Receptor source: a woman aged 18-29 years with glioma.

The chain uses TRBV5-6 and TRBJ2-7, with a possible D match to TRBD1 (5 bases). V lost 0 bases and J lost 0, with 16 bases in between. CDR3 length: 17 residues. Per germline, CDR1 SGHDT and CDR2 YYEEEE. For the CDR3, the DNA is TGTGCCAGCAGCTTGGGGCTTTGGGGCGACACCTCCTACGAGCAGTACTTC. Translation: CASSLGLWGDTSYEQYF.

The chain couples TRBV27 to TRBJ2-3; D possibly corresponds to TRBD2 (6 bases). V was pared by 6 bases and J by 14 bases, with 21 bases between. The CDR3 sequence is 13 residues long. The germline V gene has CDR1 MNHEY and CDR2 SMNVEV (reference sequence). The CDR3 region is CASREAFGLGGYF. The CDR3 nucleotides read TGTGCCAGCAGGGAGGCGTTCGGACTGGGGGGGTATTTT.

V gene TRBV6-5 combines with J gene TRBJ2-5; D unclear. Between the trimmed V and J ends, which lost 2 bases and 6 bases, there was a span of 10 bases. CDR3 length: 13 residues. Per the germline V gene, CDR1 is MNHEY and CDR2 is SVGAGI. The CDR3 bases are TGTGCCAGCAGTTACCCAACCCCTAAGACCCAGTACTTC. This gives the protein CASSYPTPKTQYF.

This clone came up a few times. This rearrangement joins TRBV12-5 to TRBJ2-1; D gene uncertain. V lost 1 base, J lost 8 bases, and 12 bases lay in between. Germline CDR1 is LGHNT and CDR2 is FRNRAP. The CDR3 sequence is 14 residues long. The CDR3 spells CASGLGMLGYEQFF. CDR3 in DNA: TGTGCTAGTGGTTTGGGTATGTTGGGGTATGAGCAGTTCTTC.

This sequence joins TRBV19 and TRBJ2-1, with 7 bases matching TRBD1. V was clipped by 1 base and J by 3 bases; unmatched bases: 3. The germline gives CDR1 LNHDA, CDR2 SQIVND (reference sequence). CDR3 length: 15 residues. The CDR3, as DNA: TGTGCCAGTAGTATAGGGGACAGTAGCTACAATGAGCAGTTCTTC. Amino acid sequence: CASSIGDSSYNEQFF.

The chain combines TRBV11-3 with TRBJ2-7; TRBD1 aligns across 7 bases. This CDR3 contains 15 residues. Germline V gene data show CDR1 as SGHNT and CDR2 as YENEEA. The V and J ends lost 5 bases and 1 base, in that order; junction bases with no gene match: 8. The CDR3 DNA reads as TGTGCCAGCAGCCACGGACAGGTTGGGTCCTACGAGCAGTACTTC. Translating gives CASSHGQVGSYEQYF.

The chain uses TRBV5-1 and TRBJ1-1; 7 nucleotides align to TRBD1. The J segment lost 1 base and the V segment lost 5 bases, leaving 5 bases of the junction unmatched. This CDR3 has 14 residues. Germline V gene sequence: CDR1 SGHRS, CDR2 YFSETQ. The CDR3, as DNA: TGCGCCAGCAGGGGGACAGCGGCGAACACTGAAGCTTTCTTT. Amino acids: CASRGTAANTEAFF.

V gene TRBV7-2 combines with J gene TRBJ1-5; D is ambiguous. V lost 3 bases, J lost 10 bases, and 13 bases lay in between. CDR1 is SGHTA, CDR2 FQGNSA, per germline. The CDR3 runs to 13 residues. The CDR3 loop reads CASSLVQHPPQHF. CDR3 DNA: TGTGCCAGCAGCTTGGTCCAGCATCCACCCCAGCATTTT. The full variable domain, completed using reference TRBV7-2 and TRBJ1-5, is GAGVSQSPSNKVTEKGKDVELRCDPISGHTALYWYRQSLGQGLEFLIYFQGNSAPDKSGLPSDRFSAERTGGSVSTLTIQRTQQEDSAVYLCASSLVQHPPQHFGDGTRLSIL.

In this sample, this clone turned up a few times. The chain joins TRBV7-8 to TRBJ1-1, with D possibly matching TRBD1 (6 bases). The CDR3 length is 14 residues. V lost 4 bases to trimming and J lost 5 bases, with 14 bases between them. Germline CDR1 SGHVS, CDR2 FQNEAQ. As DNA, the CDR3 is TGTGCCAGCAGCTGGGGGGCCCTGAGGACTGAAGCTTTCTTT. Residues: CASSWGALRTEAFF.

This clone was observed once. V is TRBV5-1 and J is TRBJ2-1, with 8 bases matching TRBD2. The V and J ends lost 4 bases and 3 bases, in that order; junction bases with no gene match: 9. Germline assignment: CDR1 SGHRS and CDR2 YFSETQ. CDR3 size: 16 residues. CDR3 coding DNA: TGCGCCAGCAGCAATTGGGCGAGCGGGGGCTACAATGAGCAGTTCTTC. It translates to CASSNWASGGYNEQFF.

This clone was observed a few times. The chain joins TRBV19 to TRBJ1-2; D unresolved. CDR3 size: 12 residues. Between the trimmed V and J ends, which lost 5 bases and 4 bases, there was a span of 8 bases. Germline values: CDR1 LNHDA, CDR2 SQIVND (reference sequence). CDR3 amino acids: CASSQEVYGYTF. The CDR3, as DNA: TGTGCCAGTAGTCAGGAGGTCTATGGCTACACCTTC. Together with reference TRBV19 and TRBJ1-2, the CDR3 gives the full variable domain: DGGITQSPKYLFRKEGQNVTLSCEQNLNHDAMYWYRQDPGQGLRLIYYSQIVNDFQKGDIAEGYSVSREKKESFPLTVTSAQKNPTAFYLCASSQEVYGYTFGSGTRLTVV.

The J gene is TRBJ2-7, the V gene TRBV19; 11 nucleotides agree with TRBD1. CDR1 and CDR2 from the germline V gene are LNHDA and SQIVND (reference sequence). J was trimmed by 5 bases and V by 6 bases; bases with no gene match: 6. The CDR3 consists of 14 residues. This CDR3 reads CASSTGTGGNEQYF. Here the CDR3 DNA reads TGTGCCAGTAGCACCGGGACAGGGGGTAACGAGCAGTACTTC. Combining the CDR3 with reference TRBV19 and TRBJ2-7 gives the whole variable domain DGGITQSPKYLFRKEGQNVTLSCEQNLNHDAMYWYRQDPGQGLRLIYYSQIVNDFQKGDIAEGYSVSREKKESFPLTVTSAQKNPTAFYLCASSTGTGGNEQYFGPGTRLTVT.

The chain combines TRBV2 with TRBJ2-2; no reliable D call. CDR1 and CDR2 from the germline V gene are SNHLY and FYNNEI. V was pared by 7 bases and J by 0 bases, with 9 bases between. The CDR3 covers 14 residues. Written as DNA, the CDR3 is TGTGCCAGCAACGAGCAGACGAACACCGGGGAGCTGTTTTTT. Translation gives CASNEQTNTGELFF. Full variable domain (missing parts from reference TRBV2 and TRBJ2-2): EPEVTQTPSHQVTQMGQEVILRCVPISNHLYFYWYRQILGQKVEFLVSFYNNEISEKSEIFDDQFSVERPDGSNFTLKIRSTKLEDSAMYFCASNEQTNTGELFFGEGSRLTVL.

This sequence joins TRBV18 and TRBJ2-2, with 7 bases matching TRBD1. This CDR3 is built from 15 residues. Germline V gene sequence: CDR1 KGHSH, CDR2 LQKENI. V shed 6 bases and J 1 base; nucleotides not matched to a gene: 5. CDR3 nucleotide sequence: TGTGCCAGCTCTGCTCGACAGGGGAACACCGGGGAGCTGTTTTTT. Encoded protein: CASSARQGNTGELFF.

A few counts support this clone. The J gene is TRBJ1-5, the V gene TRBV12-5; D is undetermined. The CDR3 length is 12 residues. Trimming pared 2 bases from V and 6 bases from J, leaving 5 bases between. Germline V gene data show CDR1 as LGHNT and CDR2 as FRNRAP. The DNA of the CDR3 is TGTGCTAGTGGTTTGATGACTCAGCCCCAGCATTTT. Protein product: CASGLMTQPQHF.

With regard to this clone: Its ends do not fully match the called genes, so a read error is possible. The chain links TRBV10-3 to TRBJ2-7; 10 nucleotides match TRBD2. Germline-derived CDR1 and CDR2 are ENHRY and SYGVKD. The CDR3 sequence is 13 residues long. The CDR3 loop reads CAITEREGYEQYF. In DNA, the CDR3 is TGTGCCATCACTGAGCGGGAGGGGTACGAGCAGTACTTC.

The chain couples TRBV5-1 to TRBJ1-2; D gene uncertain. CDR3 length equals 14 residues. Germline V gene sequence: CDR1 SGHRS, CDR2 YFSETQ. V was shortened by 5 bases and J by 8 bases, with 19 bases between the two germline ends. The CDR3 spells CASSHAPVSEGYTF. The CDR3, as DNA: TGCGCCAGCAGTCACGCCCCGGTTTCGGAAGGCTACACCTTC.

The gene calls are TRBV5-1 and TRBJ2-7; possible D gene TRBD2, 5 bases. Germline CDR1 SGHRS, CDR2 YFSETQ. CDR3 size: 13 residues. V was clipped by 5 bases and J by 0 bases, with 9 bases between them. CDR3 sequence: CASSPGSSYEQYF. The CDR3 DNA follows: TGCGCCAGCAGTCCGGGGAGCTCCTACGAGCAGTACTTC.

V usage is TRBV7-8 and J usage is TRBJ1-2; TRBD1 matches at 10 bases. Germline trimming cut 1 base from V and 2 bases from J; bases unmatched to any gene: 10. The CDR3 has 18 amino acids. In germline, CDR1 is SGHVS, CDR2 FQNEAQ. For the CDR3, the DNA is TGTGCCAGCAGCTTAGTTAGTGGACCGGGACAGGGGAACTATGGCTACACCTTC. Encoded protein: CASSLVSGPGQGNYGYTF.

A few counts support this clone. This chain links TRBV10-3 with TRBJ1-1; D not certain. CDR1 and CDR2 from the germline V gene are ENHRY and SYGVKD. This CDR3 region has 15 residues. The germline V and J ends were trimmed by 0 bases and 2 bases, with 10 bases remaining between them. The CDR3: CAISESNSPNTEAFF. CDR3 nucleotides: TGTGCCATCAGTGAGTCGAACAGCCCAAACACTGAAGCTTTCTTT.

This clone was counted a single time. This chain joins TRBV5-5 and TRBJ2-7, with unresolved D. Trimming pared 2 bases from V and 6 bases from J, leaving 9 bases between. Germline values: CDR1 SGHKS, CDR2 YYEKEE (reference sequence). The CDR3 is made up of 12 amino acids. CDR3 sequence (DNA): TGTGCCAGCAGCTTCGCGTGGGGCGAGCAGTACTTC. Its translation is CASSFAWGEQYF.

The chain links TRBV7-9 to TRBJ1-1; D gene ambiguous. This CDR3 has 15 amino acids. V was pared by 1 base and J by 6 bases, with 15 bases between. Germline V gives CDR1 SEHNR, CDR2 FQNEAQ (reference sequence). The DNA for the CDR3 is TGTGCCAGCAGCTTAGTAGGCAGCCCAGAGGCTGAAGCTTTCTTT. This encodes CASSLVGSPEAEAFF.

This clone was recorded only once. The CDR3 sequence is CASTNGDRERAVYGYTF. Here the CDR3 DNA reads TGTGCCAGCACAAACGGGGACAGGGAAAGGGCGGTCTATGGCTACACCTTC. This chain uses TRBV5-5 with TRBJ1-2, with 9 positions matching TRBD1. The CDR3 covers 17 residues. Germline CDR1 is SGHKS and CDR2 is YYEKEE (reference sequence). Losses at the gene ends were 6 bases for V and 4 bases for J; bases not matched to a gene: 16.

This chain connects TRBV7-9 to TRBJ2-3, with TRBD1 matching 7 bases. Losses at the gene ends were 0 bases for V and 0 bases for J; bases not matched to a gene: 0. The V gene's germline CDR1 is SEHNR and CDR2 FQNEAQ (reference sequence). The CDR3 runs 15 residues. CDR3 in DNA: TGTGCCAGCAGCTTAGCGGGACAGAGCACAGATACGCAGTATTTT. It specifies CASSLAGQSTDTQYF.

The chain links TRBV28 to TRBJ1-1, with a possible D match to TRBD1 (5 bases). Deletions cut 6 bases from V and 4 bases from J, with 15 bases between. CDR3 length equals 14 residues. Germline CDR1 is MDHEN and CDR2 is SYDVKM. The CDR3 region is CASSLPGAGTEAFF. The CDR3 nucleotides are TGTGCCAGCAGCCTCCCCGGGGCGGGCACTGAAGCTTTCTTT.

This clone was seen once. CDR3 region: CASSSQGARTEAFF. In DNA, the CDR3 is TGCGCCAGCAGCTCCCAAGGGGCGCGCACTGAAGCTTTCTTT. This chain connects TRBV5-1 to TRBJ1-1, with D maybe TRBD1 (5 bases). Trimming left V 3 bases short and J 4 bases short, with 13 bases between. Germline V gene lookup returns CDR1 SGHRS and CDR2 YFSETQ. This CDR3 has 14 residues.

This sequence joins TRBV14 and TRBJ1-4; D remains unclear. The CDR3 sequence is 14 residues long. Germline loops: CDR1 SGHDN, CDR2 FVKESK. Trimming took off 1 base at V and 5 bases at J, with 8 bases between the two ends. CDR3 region: CASSQVQINEKLFF. The CDR3 bases are TGTGCCAGCAGCCAAGTACAGATCAATGAAAAACTGTTTTTT.

V usage is TRBV5-1 and J usage is TRBJ1-1; no firm D call. The CDR3 extends over 14 amino acids. With 3 bases removed from V and 2 bases from J, the gap between germline ends came to 11 bases. Germline values: CDR1 SGHRS, CDR2 YFSETQ. The CDR3 nucleotides are TGCGCCAGCAGCTACCGACACGAAAACACTGAAGCTTTCTTT. This translates into CASSYRHENTEAFF.

V and J are TRBV7-6 and TRBJ2-7; D is unresolved. The germline V and J ends were trimmed by 5 bases and 0 bases, with 8 bases remaining between them. This CDR3 is built from 13 residues. Germline loops: CDR1 SGHVS, CDR2 FNYEAQ. Here the CDR3 DNA reads TGTGCCAGCAGCCCCAGTGGCTCCTACGAGCAGTACTTC. Translation: CASSPSGSYEQYF.